The present T cell receptor (beta chain) was sequenced within a study of T cells after yellow fever vaccination. V lost 6 bases and J lost 2; bases outside the gene matches: 8. CDR1 is SGHKS, CDR2 YYEKEE, per germline (reference sequence). The CDR3 sequence is 15 residues long. TCRdb called the 5' RACE reads again in MiXCR, with one record for every CDR3 protein. The sample consists of 450,000 to 600,000 distinct CDR3 sequences, roughly 12% of them appearing once. This clonotype was sampled from a man in his thirties or forties who received the YFV17D yellow fever vaccine. This sequence joins TRBV5-5 and TRBJ1-1; 9 bases fit TRBD1. The source material was PBMCs, sampled on the day of the yellow fever booster vaccination. CDR3 in DNA: TGTGCCAGCATAGAACAGGGGGCTTTCAACACTGAAGCTTTCTTT. This codes for CASIEQGAFNTEAFF.